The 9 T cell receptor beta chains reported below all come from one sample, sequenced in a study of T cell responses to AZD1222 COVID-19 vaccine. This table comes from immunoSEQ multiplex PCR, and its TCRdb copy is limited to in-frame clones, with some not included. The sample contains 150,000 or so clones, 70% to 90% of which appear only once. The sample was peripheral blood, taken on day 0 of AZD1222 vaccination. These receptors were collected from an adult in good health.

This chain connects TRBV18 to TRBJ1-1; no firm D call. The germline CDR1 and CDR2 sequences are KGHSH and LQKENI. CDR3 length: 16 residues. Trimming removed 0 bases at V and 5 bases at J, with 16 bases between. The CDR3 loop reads CASSPPRSGRVTEAFF. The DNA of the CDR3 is TGTGCCAGCTCACCACCGCGTTCAGGTCGAGTTACTGAAGCTTTCTTT.

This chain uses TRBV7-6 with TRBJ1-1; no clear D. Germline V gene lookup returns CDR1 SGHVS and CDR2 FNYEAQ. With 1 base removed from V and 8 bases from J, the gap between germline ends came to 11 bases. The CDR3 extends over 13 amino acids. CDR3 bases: TGTGCCAGCAGCTTAGAACAAAACCCCGAAGCTTTCTTT. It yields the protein CASSLEQNPEAFF.

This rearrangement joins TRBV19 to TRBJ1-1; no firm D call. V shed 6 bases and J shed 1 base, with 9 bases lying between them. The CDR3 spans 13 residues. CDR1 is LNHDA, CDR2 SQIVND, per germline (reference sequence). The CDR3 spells CASRGQPNTEAFF. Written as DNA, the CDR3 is TGTGCCAGTAGGGGCCAGCCGAACACTGAAGCTTTCTTT.

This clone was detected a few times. CDR3 sequence reads: CASSQDLLGREQYF. Here the CDR3 DNA reads TGTGCCAGCAGCCAAGATCTGTTGGGGCGCGAGCAGTACTTC. The chain is built from TRBV4-2 and TRBJ2-7; D is possibly TRBD1 (5 bases). V was clipped by 0 bases and J by 6 bases, with 12 bases between them. Germline CDR1 LGHNA, CDR2 YNFKEQ. The CDR3 spans 14 residues.

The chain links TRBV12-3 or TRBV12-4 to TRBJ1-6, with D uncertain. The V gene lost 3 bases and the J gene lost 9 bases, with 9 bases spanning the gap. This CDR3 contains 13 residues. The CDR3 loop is CASSFSPSSPLHF. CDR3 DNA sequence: TGTGCCAGCAGTTTCAGTCCTAGTTCACCCCTCCACTTT.

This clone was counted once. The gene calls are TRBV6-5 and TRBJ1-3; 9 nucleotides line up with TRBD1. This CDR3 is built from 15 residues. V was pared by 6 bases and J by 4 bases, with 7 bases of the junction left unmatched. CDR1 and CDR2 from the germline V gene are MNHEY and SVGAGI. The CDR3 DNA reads TGTGCCAGCAGACCGGGACAGGGCTACGGAAACACCATATATTTT. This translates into CASRPGQGYGNTIYF.

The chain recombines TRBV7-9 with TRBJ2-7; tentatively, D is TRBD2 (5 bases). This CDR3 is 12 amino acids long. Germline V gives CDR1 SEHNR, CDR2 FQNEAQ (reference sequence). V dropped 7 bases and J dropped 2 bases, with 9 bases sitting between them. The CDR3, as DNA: TGTGCCAGCAAACGGGGAGCCTACGAGCAGTACTTC. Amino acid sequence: CASKRGAYEQYF.

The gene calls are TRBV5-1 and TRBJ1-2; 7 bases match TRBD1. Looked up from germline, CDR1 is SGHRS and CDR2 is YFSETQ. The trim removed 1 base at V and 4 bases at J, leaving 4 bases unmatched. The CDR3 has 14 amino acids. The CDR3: CASSLLSGGYGYTF. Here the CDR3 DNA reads TGCGCCAGCAGCTTGCTCTCAGGGGGCTATGGCTACACCTTC.

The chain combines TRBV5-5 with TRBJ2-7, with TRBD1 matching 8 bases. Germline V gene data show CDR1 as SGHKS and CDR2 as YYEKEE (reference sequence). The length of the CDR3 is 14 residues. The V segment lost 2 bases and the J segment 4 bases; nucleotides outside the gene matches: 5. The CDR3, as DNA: TGTGCCAGCAGCTTTGACAGGGGTCCTTACGAGCAGTACTTC. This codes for CASSFDRGPYEQYF.